Listed here are 24 T cell receptor beta chains from one sample, sequenced in a study of response to subunit inactivated influenza vaccine. TCRdb re-called the RT-PCR reads with MiXCR, one entry per CDR3 protein. The sample holds over 400,000 distinct CDR3 sequences, approximately 13% seen once. The material was PBMCs from blood, obtained more than 35 days after vaccination. These receptors all stem from a man between 50 and 59 years old who received an inactivated influenza vaccine.

This clonotype was seen only a few times. The chain has TRBV29-1 and TRBJ2-1, with 13 bases fitting TRBD2. CDR1 is SQVTM and CDR2 is ANQGSEA in the germline V gene. J lost 9 bases, V lost 7 bases, and 9 bases had no gene match. The CDR3 consists of 14 residues. In nucleotides, the CDR3 is TGCAGCGCCTCACTAGCGGGAGGGCTTAGTGAGCAGTTCTTC. Protein product: CSASLAGGLSEQFF.

The table lists this clonotype with many counts. The chain uses TRBV12-3 or TRBV12-4 and TRBJ1-2; D call uncertain. V was shortened by 1 base and J by 8 bases, with 8 bases between the two germline ends. This CDR3 is 12 amino acids long. The CDR3 DNA sequence: TGTGCCAGCAGTTTAGGGGTTGGAGGCTACACCTTC. As protein: CASSLGVGGYTF.

The rearrangement uses TRBV12-3 or TRBV12-4 and TRBJ1-1; D remains unclear. This CDR3 region has 15 residues. Trimming shortened V by 5 bases and J by 2 bases, and 15 bases separated the two germline ends. The CDR3 spells CASSPHGSPNTEAFF. CDR3 DNA sequence: TGTGCCAGCAGTCCCCACGGGTCCCCCAACACTGAAGCTTTCTTT.

The V and J genes are TRBV4-2 and TRBJ1-5, with 8 bases that match TRBD1. CDR3 length: 16 residues. Germline CDR1 is LGHNA and CDR2 is YNFKEQ. With 1 base clipped from V and 1 base from J, the junction kept 3 bases outside the gene matches. The CDR3 is CASSQGTGNSNQPQHF. The CDR3 nucleotides read TGTGCCAGCAGCCAAGGGACAGGGAACAGCAATCAGCCCCAGCATTTT.

This clonotype was counted a few times. This sequence joins TRBV5-1 and TRBJ2-2; 7 bases line up with TRBD1. This CDR3 is built from 14 residues. V gave up 6 bases and J gave up 3 bases; unmatched junction bases: 5. Looked up from germline, CDR1 is SGHRS and CDR2 is YFSETQ. In DNA, the CDR3 is TGCGCCAGCACCCTCGACAGGGACACCGGGGAGCTGTTTTTT. The encoded protein is CASTLDRDTGELFF. Full variable domain (missing parts from reference TRBV5-1 and TRBJ2-2): KAGVTQTPRYLIKTRGQQVTLSCSPISGHRSVSWYQQTPGQGLQFLFEYFSETQRNKGNFPGRFSGRQFSNSRSEMNVSTLELGDSALYLCASTLDRDTGELFFGEGSRLTVL.

The chain links TRBV3-1 to TRBJ2-7; D gene unclear. The CDR3 is made up of 12 amino acids. V was clipped by 3 bases and J by 4 bases, with 7 bases between them. The germline gives CDR1 LGHDT, CDR2 YNNKEL (reference sequence). In DNA form, the CDR3 reads TGTGCCAGCAGCCATAACCGATACGAGCAGTACTTC. This sequence encodes CASSHNRYEQYF.

This clonotype came up a few times. V and J are TRBV11-2 and TRBJ2-7, with 8 bases fitting TRBD1. The CDR3 runs to 14 residues. Germline CDR1 and CDR2: SGHAT and FQNNGV. The ends lost 7 bases at V and 5 bases at J; junction bases unmatched: 10. The CDR3 DNA follows: TGTGCCAGCACCTCCAGGGGGCATCGGGACGAGCAGTACTTC. Amino acids: CASTSRGHRDEQYF.

This clonotype was seen a handful of times. The genes are TRBV5-1 and TRBJ1-1; D perhaps matches TRBD1 (5 bases). CDR1 SGHRS and CDR2 YFSETQ come from the germline V gene. V was cut by 2 bases and J by 3 bases, with 17 bases left in between. The CDR3 totals 16 residues. The CDR3 nucleotides read TGCGCCAGCAGCTTAGGGGCGGGAGGAACTGACACTGAAGCTTTCTTT. Residues: CASSLGAGGTDTEAFF.

J is TRBJ2-5 and V is TRBV28; the match to TRBD2 covers 7 bases. This CDR3 comprises 13 residues. Germline CDR1 reads MDHEN; CDR2 reads SYDVKM. After removal of 6 bases from V and 7 bases from J, the junction contained 8 bases not matched to a gene. The CDR3 region has the DNA TGTGCCAGCAGCCACGGCGGGAGAGGGACCCAGTACTTC. Translated: CASSHGGRGTQYF.

The chain combines TRBV4-1 with TRBJ1-6, with D maybe TRBD1 (5 bases). This CDR3 region has 13 residues. V was cut by 3 bases and J by 9 bases, with 9 bases left in between. Germline CDR1 reads MGHRA; CDR2 reads YSYEKL. This CDR3 is CASSHTGVSPLHF. CDR3 bases: TGCGCCAGCAGCCATACAGGTGTTTCACCCCTCCACTTT.

Ten or more counts support this clonotype. An end of the junction differs from the germline gene, which may be a read error. The rearrangement links TRBV5-1 to TRBJ2-1; tentatively, D is TRBD2 (5 bases). CDR1 is SGHRS, CDR2 YFSETQ, per germline. CDR3 length: 12 residues. The CDR3 DNA follows: TGTGCCAGCAGTTCGGGGTACAATGAGCAGTTCTTC. Its protein product is CASSSGYNEQFF.

This chain joins TRBV29-1 and TRBJ2-6, with D tentatively TRBD1 (6 bases). V was cut by 2 bases and J by 4 bases, with 18 bases left in between. Germline V gene data show CDR1 as SQVTM and CDR2 as ANQGSEA. The CDR3 covers 17 residues. The CDR3 here is CSVESGTYRSGANVLTF. The CDR3 DNA follows: TGCAGCGTTGAATCCGGGACATATCGATCCGGGGCCAACGTCCTGACTTTC.

V is TRBV28 and J is TRBJ1-2; D gene unclear. Trimming pared 3 bases from V and 6 bases from J, leaving 17 bases between. Germline lookup yields CDR1 MDHEN and CDR2 SYDVKM. The CDR3 is 15 residues long. This chain's CDR3 is CASSFSIYTIDGYTF. CDR3 coding DNA: TGTGCCAGCAGTTTCTCAATTTACACTATCGATGGCTACACCTTC.

The chain joins TRBV12-3 or TRBV12-4 to TRBJ2-7, with 7 bases lining up with TRBD1. The CDR3 runs 14 residues. J was trimmed by 9 bases and V by 4 bases; bases with no gene match: 12. CDR3 nucleotides: TGTGCCAGCAGTTACAGGACAGGCATGGGTCGGCAGTACTTC. Translation gives CASSYRTGMGRQYF.

This chain links TRBV29-1 with TRBJ2-5; 16 bases map to TRBD2. The germline V gene encodes CDR1 SQVTM and CDR2 ANQGSEA. Trimming removed 0 bases from V and 5 bases from J; junction bases left unmatched: 12. This CDR3 has 19 residues. The CDR3 DNA sequence: TGCAGCGTTGAAGATGAATCGGGACTAGCGGGGGGGCGGTGGGAGACCCAGTACTTC. Its translation is CSVEDESGLAGGRWETQYF.

This clonotype was detected a few times. This chain connects TRBV12-3 or TRBV12-4 to TRBJ2-4; 7 bases are shared with TRBD1. V was clipped by 3 bases and J by 6 bases; unmatched bases: 5. The CDR3 spans 14 residues. CDR3 nucleotide sequence: TGTGCCAGCAGTTTGGGGACAGAGTCAAACATTCAGTACTTC. Its translation is CASSLGTESNIQYF.

This clonotype was seen a few times. The rearrangement joins TRBV6-2 or TRBV6-3 to TRBJ2-1, with a tentative D call TRBD2 (6 bases). The V and J ends lost 6 bases and 3 bases respectively, with 18 bases between them. Germline CDR1 and CDR2: MNHEY and SVGEGT. The CDR3 runs 16 residues. The CDR3 sequence: CASSYHGSGVYNEQFF. Here the CDR3 DNA reads TGTGCCAGCAGCTACCACGGGTCGGGGGTCTACAATGAGCAGTTCTTC.

This clonotype was observed a few times. The V call is TRBV6-1, the J call TRBJ2-1; no definite D call. Trimming left V 5 bases short and J 12 bases short, with 17 bases between. CDR1 and CDR2 from the germline V gene are MNHNS and SASEGT. This CDR3 contains 13 residues. CDR3 sequence reads: CASSTRDSMGQFF. DNA for the CDR3: TGTGCCAGCAGTACCCGTGACTCAATGGGGCAGTTCTTC.

This chain uses TRBV4-2 with TRBJ2-1; 7 bases match TRBD2. Germline V gene lookup returns CDR1 LGHNA and CDR2 YNFKEQ. Unmatched junction bases numbered 7, after V lost 1 base and J lost 4 bases. The CDR3 is made up of 16 amino acids. In DNA, the CDR3 is TGTGCCAGCAGCCAAGGGACGGCTAGCGGATACAATGAGCAGTTCTTC. This codes for CASSQGTASGYNEQFF.

The table lists this clonotype with a few counts. V and J are TRBV20-1 and TRBJ2-2, with 7 bases aligning to TRBD2. With V trimmed by 3 bases and J by 4 bases, 8 bases remained unmatched. CDR3 length: 15 amino acids. Germline V gene lookup returns CDR1 DFQATT and CDR2 SNEGSKA (reference sequence). The CDR3 sequence is CSARVGRAVTGELFF. The CDR3 nucleotides are TGCAGTGCTAGGGTTGGGAGGGCCGTCACCGGGGAGCTGTTTTTT.

CDR3 sequence reads: CASSRGGGGGTEAFF. CDR3 sequence (DNA): TGTGCCAGCAGTAGGGGGGGAGGGGGAGGGACTGAAGCTTTCTTT. The chain links TRBV12-3 or TRBV12-4 to TRBJ1-1; perhaps TRBD1 as D (6 bases). This CDR3 has 15 residues. Between the trimmed V and J ends, which lost 5 bases and 5 bases, there was a span of 18 bases.

This clonotype has ten or more counts. The gene calls are TRBV4-2 and TRBJ1-2, with D maybe TRBD1 (5 bases). CDR1 is LGHNA and CDR2 is YNFKEQ in the germline V gene. There are 14 residues in the CDR3. The V and J ends lost 2 bases and 10 bases respectively, with 17 bases between them. This CDR3 is CASSQPKVGEDYTF. CDR3 nucleotide sequence: TGTGCCAGCAGCCAACCAAAAGTGGGGGAGGACTACACCTTC.

There are a few counts of this clonotype. This sequence joins TRBV20-1 and TRBJ2-7, with a tentative D call TRBD2 (6 bases). Trimming left V 3 bases short and J 0 bases short, with 9 bases between. The CDR3 spans 13 residues. CDR1 is DFQATT, CDR2 SNEGSKA, per germline (reference sequence). CDR3 in DNA: TGCAGTGCTAGCGGGAGAACCTCCTACGAGCAGTACTTC. Its protein product is CSASGRTSYEQYF.

The J gene is TRBJ2-1, the V gene TRBV7-9; D not certain. Germline values: CDR1 SEHNR, CDR2 FQNEAQ (reference sequence). V was shortened by 0 bases and J by 10 bases, with 13 bases between the two germline ends. CDR3 length equals 14 residues. In nucleotides, the CDR3 is TGTGCCAGCAGCTTAGCGGCGACAAGCCTCGAGCAGTTCTTC. Amino acid sequence: CASSLAATSLEQFF.